The TCR beta chain described here comes from a study of cytomegalovirus exposure and HLA in healthy donors. Assay used: immunoSEQ multiplex PCR; TCRdb lists only in-frame clones, some missing. The sample lists around 230,000 clones, about 90% occurring once. Germline lookup yields CDR1 SGHRS and CDR2 YFSETQ. This CDR3 region has 14 residues. After removal of 4 bases from V and 2 bases from J, the junction contained 5 bases not matched to a gene. The chain links TRBV5-1 to TRBJ2-5; 7 bases fit TRBD1. This sequence originates from a woman aged 25 to 45 in good health and CMV-seropositive. Material: PBMCs. CDR3 protein: CASSRRDRQETQYF. The CDR3 DNA reads as TGCGCCAGCAGCCGCCGGGACAGACAAGAGACCCAGTACTTC.